This TCR beta chain was identified during a study of OX40 agonist ivuxolimab in advanced cancers. Libraries were prepared by immunoSEQ multiplex PCR; TCRdb keeps only in-frame clonotypes and omits some of them. The sample contains tens of thousands of clones, about 81% of which appear only once. The CDR3 contains 13 residues. The sample here was CD4+ or CD8+ T cells sorted from blood, taken in a trial of the OX40 agonist ivuxolimab. The chain has TRBV21-1 and TRBJ1-1. TRBV21-1 is shown as a pseudogene. This TCR was sampled from an adult with an advanced solid tumor such as melanoma, head and neck, liver or kidney cancer. The CDR3 is CASSKAVSTEAFF. The DNA for the CDR3 is TGTGCCAGCAGCAAAGCAGTGAGCACTGAAGCTTTCTTT.